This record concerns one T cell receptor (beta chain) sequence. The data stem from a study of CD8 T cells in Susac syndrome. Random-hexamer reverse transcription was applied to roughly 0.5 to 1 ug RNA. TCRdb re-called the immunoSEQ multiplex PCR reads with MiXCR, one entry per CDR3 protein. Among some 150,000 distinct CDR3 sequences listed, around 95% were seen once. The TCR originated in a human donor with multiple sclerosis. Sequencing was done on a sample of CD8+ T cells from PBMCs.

In DNA form, the CDR3 reads TGTGCCTGGGGAGAGTCCTACGAGCAGTACTTC. Protein sequence: CAWGESYEQYF. The V gene is TRBV30, the J gene TRBJ2-7; D is undetermined. The V and J ends lost 5 bases and 1 base respectively, with 6 bases between them. This CDR3 comprises 11 residues. Germline CDR1 is GTSNPN and CDR2 is SVGIG (reference sequence). The complete variable domain, with remaining parts taken from reference TRBV30 and TRBJ2-7, reads SQTIHQWPATLVQPVGSPLSLECTVEGTSNPNLYWYRQAAGRGLQLLFYSVGIGQISSEVPQNLSASRPQDRQFILSSKKLLLSDSGFYLCAWGESYEQYFGPGTRLTVT.